Below are 11 T cell receptor beta chains sequenced from a single sample in a study of T cell responses to AZD1222 COVID-19 vaccine. Clones were read by immunoSEQ multiplex PCR, and TCRdb kept only the in-frame ones, dropping some. Counted here are 85,000 or so clones, approximately 86% occurring once; the ten biggest clones make up 5.5% to 6%. The starting material was peripheral blood, obtained 28 days after the second AZD1222 dose. These receptors were collected from an adult who received the AZD1222 COVID-19 vaccine.

The CDR3 bases are TGTGCCAGCAGCCGGGGACTAGCGGGAAAGGACGGGGAGCTGTTTTTT. Its protein is CASSRGLAGKDGELFF. The chain combines TRBV5-4 with TRBJ2-2, with 13 bases aligning to TRBD2. Germline lookup yields CDR1 SGHNT and CDR2 YYREEE (reference sequence). The V gene end was trimmed by 4 bases and the J gene end by 7 bases; junction bases not matched to a gene: 7. The CDR3 totals 16 residues. The whole variable domain, filled in from reference TRBV5-4 and TRBJ2-2, reads ETGVTQSPTHLIKTRGQQVTLRCSSQSGHNTVSWYQQALGQGPQFIFQYYREEENGRGNFPPRFSGLQFPNYSSELNVNALELDDSALYLCASSRGLAGKDGELFFGEGSRLTVL.

This clone was seen a handful of times. The V call is TRBV6-1, the J call TRBJ2-7; 8 nucleotides align to TRBD2. In germline, CDR1 is MNHNS, CDR2 SASEGT. J lost 0 bases, V lost 4 bases, and 8 bases had no gene match. This CDR3 region has 16 residues. CDR3 nucleotides: TGTGCCAGCAGTGCCCGGGGGGGGCTCAGCTCCTACGAGCAGTACTTC. This translates into CASSARGGLSSYEQYF.

The CDR3 region has the DNA TGTGCCAGCAGCCCAGGGGGCTCTGAGACCCAGTACTTC. Translation: CASSPGGSETQYF. The chain carries TRBV7-2 and TRBJ2-5, with 8 bases fitting TRBD1. The CDR3 totals 13 residues. From germline, CDR1 is SGHTA and CDR2 FQGNSA. The trim removed 5 bases at V and 5 bases at J, leaving 4 bases unmatched. Complete variable domain (other parts from reference TRBV7-2 and TRBJ2-5): GAGVSQSPSNKVTEKGKDVELRCDPISGHTALYWYRQSLGQGLEFLIYFQGNSAPDKSGLPSDRFSAERTGGSVSTLTIQRTQQEDSAVYLCASSPGGSETQYFGPGTRLLVL.

As DNA, the CDR3 is TGTGCTAGTGGCGGAGGGGCCTCAGGGAGTACAGATACGCAGTATTTT. As protein: CASGGGASGSTDTQYF. This rearrangement joins TRBV12-5 to TRBJ2-3; TRBD2 is a possible D gene (6 bases). Germline lookup yields CDR1 LGHNT and CDR2 FRNRAP. The V end lost 6 bases, the J end lost 3 bases, and 19 bases lay between the germline ends. This CDR3 is built from 16 residues.

The chain has TRBV28 and TRBJ1-3; perhaps TRBD1 as D (5 bases). Between the trimmed V and J ends, which lost 5 bases and 0 bases, there was a span of 14 bases. Germline CDR1 is MDHEN and CDR2 is SYDVKM. The CDR3 length is 16 residues. The CDR3 region has the DNA TGTGCCAGCAGTCAGAGAGGGGCGAACTCTGGAAACACCATATATTTT. Translated: CASSQRGANSGNTIYF.

This chain uses TRBV12-3 or TRBV12-4 with TRBJ2-7, with D possibly called TRBD1 or TRBD2 (5 bases each). V gave up 7 bases and J gave up 1 base, with 11 bases separating them. The CDR3 totals 13 residues. CDR3 residues: CASIKGTSYEQYF. The CDR3 region has the DNA TGTGCCAGCATCAAGGGGACGTCCTACGAGCAGTACTTC.

This clone showed up just a few times. This sequence joins TRBV7-2 and TRBJ2-5; tentatively, D is TRBD2 (9 bases). This CDR3 is built from 21 residues. CDR1 is SGHTA and CDR2 is FQGNSA in the germline V gene. Trimming left V 4 bases short and J 5 bases short, with 35 bases between. The CDR3 region has the DNA TGTGCCAGCAGCTCAGCCTGGACAGGGAATGAGCGGGAGGCCTCTCTCGAGACCCAGTACTTC. It encodes CASSSAWTGNEREASLETQYF. The full variable domain, in which reference TRBV7-2 and TRBJ2-5 provide the parts outside the CDR3, is GAGVSQSPSNKVTEKGKDVELRCDPISGHTALYWYRQSLGQGLEFLIYFQGNSAPDKSGLPSDRFSAERTGGSVSTLTIQRTQQEDSAVYLCASSSAWTGNEREASLETQYFGPGTRLLVL.

The CDR3 coding sequence is TGTGCCACCAGCAGAGTAGCGGGACATAAGGATTCACCCCTCCACTTT. Protein product: CATSRVAGHKDSPLHF. The chain has TRBV15 and TRBJ1-6; possible D gene TRBD1, 6 bases. CDR1 and CDR2 (germline): LNHNV, YYDKDF (reference sequence). This CDR3 comprises 16 residues. V was trimmed by 1 base and J by 8 bases, leaving 15 bases between them. Filled out from reference TRBV15 and TRBJ1-6, the complete variable domain reads DAMVIQNPRYQVTQFGKPVTLSCSQTLNHNVMYWYQQKSSQAPKLLFHYYDKDFNNEADTPDNFQSRRPNTSFCFLDIRSPGLGDTAMYLCATSRVAGHKDSPLHFGNGTRLTVT.

The chain has TRBV4-1 and TRBJ1-1, with 8 bases identical to TRBD1. The CDR3 spans 17 residues. The V and J ends lost 2 bases and 11 bases, in that order; junction bases with no gene match: 19. The germline V gene encodes CDR1 MGHRA and CDR2 YSYEKL. DNA of the CDR3: TGCGCCAGCAGCCAAACCCCTATCGCGGACAGGGTTCGGGGGGCTTTCTTT. This translates into CASSQTPIADRVRGAFF.

The chain carries TRBV29-1 and TRBJ1-2; 9 bases align to TRBD1. Germline trimming cut 3 bases from V and 4 bases from J; bases unmatched to any gene: 9. This CDR3 contains 15 residues. From germline, CDR1 is SQVTM and CDR2 ANQGSEA. CDR3 sequence: CSVEDRGKITYGYTF. The CDR3 DNA reads as TGCAGCGTTGAGGACAGGGGTAAGATCACCTATGGCTACACCTTC.

The CDR3 region is CASSSGDSSYNSPLHF. In DNA, the CDR3 is TGTGCCAGCAGCTCCGGGGACAGCTCCTATAATTCACCCCTCCACTTT. The chain combines TRBV5-8 with TRBJ1-6; 7 nucleotides line up with TRBD1. This CDR3 comprises 16 residues. With 3 bases clipped from V and 0 bases from J, the junction kept 3 bases outside the gene matches. From germline, CDR1 is SGHTS and CDR2 YDEGEE.